These T cell receptor beta chains were read from a single sample in a study of T cell responses to AZD1222 COVID-19 vaccine. Repertoires were generated with immunoSEQ multiplex PCR, while TCRdb's copy carries only in-frame clones and drops some. The sample gives approximately 120,000 clones, approximately 86% of which show up once; around 13% is in the top ten. The material was peripheral blood, obtained on day 0 of MenACWY control vaccination. Every receptor here comes from an adult in good health. CDR3s leave out the opening cysteine and the closing phenylalanine or tryptophan.

j_gene: TRBJ2-6
v_gene: TRBV6-4
CDR3aa: ASSDRDGSGANVLT

j_gene: TRBJ2-7
v_gene: TRBV18
CDR3aa: ASSPGQGETYEQY

j_gene: TRBJ2-5
v_gene: TRBV14
CDR3aa: ASSTNLETQY

j_gene: TRBJ2-1
v_gene: TRBV19
CDR3aa: ASISGAGWEQF

j_gene: TRBJ1-1
v_gene: TRBV27
CDR3aa: ASRVGGTTEAF

j_gene: TRBJ1-6
v_gene: TRBV7-9
CDR3aa: ASSTTPGNSPLH

j_gene: TRBJ2-5
v_gene: TRBV6-5
CDR3aa: ASSSVGETQY

j_gene: TRBJ1-3
v_gene: TRBV2
CDR3aa: ASSEAGTGLGNTIY

j_gene: TRBJ1-2
v_gene: TRBV29-1
CDR3aa: SVEVGQGVGGYT

j_gene: TRBJ1-4
v_gene: TRBV2
CDR3aa: ASSAGQATNEKLF

j_gene: TRBJ1-2
v_gene: TRBV3-1/TRBV3-2
CDR3aa: ASSRDGYV

j_gene: TRBJ2-3
v_gene: TRBV27
CDR3aa: ASRGSAGTDTQY

j_gene: TRBJ1-4
v_gene: TRBV2
CDR3aa: ASSVRDRGEKLF

j_gene: TRBJ2-6
v_gene: TRBV7-2
CDR3aa: ASAGSGANVLT

j_gene: TRBJ1-1
v_gene: TRBV6-2/TRBV6-3
CDR3aa: ASSHSRTVNTEAF

j_gene: TRBJ2-2
v_gene: TRBV28
CDR3aa: ASTPGGGPDGELF

j_gene: TRBJ1-1
v_gene: TRBV5-1
CDR3aa: ASSPGLNTEAF

j_gene: TRBJ2-2
v_gene: TRBV20-1
CDR3aa: SAFRNGELF

j_gene: TRBJ1-1
v_gene: TRBV27
CDR3aa: ASSFRGRGTEAF

j_gene: TRBJ2-1
v_gene: TRBV12-3/TRBV12-4
CDR3aa: ASSHDNEQF

j_gene: TRBJ1-1
v_gene: TRBV5-1
CDR3aa: ASSAGSRGNTEAF

j_gene: TRBJ1-1
v_gene: TRBV7-3
CDR3aa: ASSTGQGATEAF

j_gene: TRBJ2-1
v_gene: TRBV19
CDR3aa: ASSWGQGEQF

j_gene: TRBJ2-5
v_gene: TRBV24-1
CDR3aa: ATSDFGETQY

j_gene: TRBJ2-3
v_gene: TRBV5-1
CDR3aa: ASSVGTSGLADTQY

j_gene: TRBJ2-5
v_gene: TRBV7-9
CDR3aa: ASSLAKEFGSYQETQY

j_gene: TRBJ2-4
v_gene: TRBV5-4
CDR3aa: ASSSQGSDIQY

j_gene: TRBJ1-5
v_gene: TRBV28
CDR3aa: ASSQSDRYQPQH

j_gene: TRBJ1-2
v_gene: TRBV7-2
CDR3aa: ASSLDGARNGYT

j_gene: TRBJ2-3
v_gene: TRBV10-3
CDR3aa: AIGGQGKTDTQY

j_gene: TRBJ1-5
v_gene: TRBV27
CDR3aa: ASSPLGPDNQPQH

j_gene: TRBJ1-1
v_gene: TRBV27
CDR3aa: ASSSGPRDTGGSF

j_gene: TRBJ1-5
v_gene: TRBV4-1
CDR3aa: ASSPWKWAINQPQH

j_gene: TRBJ1-2
v_gene: TRBV2
CDR3aa: ASRVGDYGYT

j_gene: TRBJ2-5
v_gene: TRBV21-1
CDR3aa: ASSKKGPGQRTQY

j_gene: TRBJ2-5
v_gene: TRBV7-9
CDR3aa: ASSLLAGHQETQY

j_gene: TRBJ2-3
v_gene: TRBV6-4
CDR3aa: ASSDGVADTQY

j_gene: TRBJ2-1
v_gene: TRBV4-2
CDR3aa: ASSQDQGGSYNEQF

j_gene: TRBJ2-2
v_gene: TRBV7-9
CDR3aa: ASSAGEGAQIPGELF

j_gene: TRBJ1-2
v_gene: TRBV7-9
CDR3aa: ASTSGDGGLFGGYT

j_gene: TRBJ1-4
v_gene: TRBV14
CDR3aa: ASSQRTGVSWEKLF

j_gene: TRBJ1-1
v_gene: TRBV5-1
CDR3aa: ASSLVGRVGTEAF

j_gene: TRBJ2-7
v_gene: TRBV5-4
CDR3aa: ASSATGTSSYEQY

j_gene: TRBJ1-1
v_gene: TRBV2
CDR3aa: ASLAGGEAF

j_gene: TRBJ2-7
v_gene: TRBV7-8
CDR3aa: ASSQGLAVEQY

j_gene: TRBJ1-3
v_gene: TRBV30
CDR3aa: AWRDRAGGNTIY

j_gene: TRBJ1-2
v_gene: TRBV20-1
CDR3aa: SARRDSLL

j_gene: TRBJ1-3
v_gene: TRBV5-1
CDR3aa: ASSLDTTDISGNTIY

j_gene: TRBJ2-1
v_gene: TRBV5-6
CDR3aa: ASSSYIDRVVSYNEQF

j_gene: TRBJ2-1
v_gene: TRBV7-3
CDR3aa: ASSRSGAGTYNEQF

j_gene: TRBJ2-3
v_gene: TRBV5-5
CDR3aa: ASSPSSGSTDTQY

j_gene: TRBJ2-2
v_gene: TRBV5-1
CDR3aa: ASSSTANTGELF

j_gene: TRBJ2-2
v_gene: TRBV30
CDR3aa: AWSRGMNTGELF